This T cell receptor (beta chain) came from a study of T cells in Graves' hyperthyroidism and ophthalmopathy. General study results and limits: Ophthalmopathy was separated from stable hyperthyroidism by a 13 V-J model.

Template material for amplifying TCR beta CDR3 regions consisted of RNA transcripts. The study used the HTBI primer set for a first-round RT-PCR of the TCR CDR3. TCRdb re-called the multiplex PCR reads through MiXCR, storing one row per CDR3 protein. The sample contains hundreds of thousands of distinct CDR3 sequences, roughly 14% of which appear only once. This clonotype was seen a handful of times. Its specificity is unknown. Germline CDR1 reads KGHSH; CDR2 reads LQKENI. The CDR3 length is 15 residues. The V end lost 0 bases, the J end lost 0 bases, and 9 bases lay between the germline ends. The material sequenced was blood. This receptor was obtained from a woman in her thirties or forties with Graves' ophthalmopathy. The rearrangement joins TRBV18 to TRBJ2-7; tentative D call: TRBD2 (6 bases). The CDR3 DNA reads TGTGCCAGCTCACCACCGGCGGGGAGCTCCTACGAGCAGTACTTC. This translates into CASSPPAGSSYEQYF.